This T cell receptor (beta chain) is from a study of circulating CD8 cells and anti-PD-1 response in melanoma. For the study at large: Complete or partial response defined responders; stable or progressive disease, non-responders.

Sorting of live CD3+CD8+TCRalphabeta+ cells by PD-1 and/or TIGIT gave four subsets. Sample share makes this clonotype large (0.1 to 1%). Per germline, CDR1 SGHTA and CDR2 FQGNSA. The V and J ends lost 6 bases and 8 bases respectively, with 8 bases between them. The CDR3 length is 11 residues. TCR libraries were prepared from roughly 14 ng of total RNA with the QIAseq Immune Repertoire TCR panel. TCRdb itself ran the reads through MiXCR, one entry per CDR3 protein. This table has about 340 distinct CDR3 sequences, approximately 8% appearing once. V and J are TRBV7-2 and TRBJ2-1; D ambiguous. The material sequenced was CD8+ T cells from PBMCs, taken at baseline or after one month of anti-PD-1 therapy (not recorded which). The TCR comes from a human donor with melanoma. The CDR3 bases are TGTGCCAGCAGGATAATGGATGAGCAGTTCTTC. Residues: CASRIMDEQFF.